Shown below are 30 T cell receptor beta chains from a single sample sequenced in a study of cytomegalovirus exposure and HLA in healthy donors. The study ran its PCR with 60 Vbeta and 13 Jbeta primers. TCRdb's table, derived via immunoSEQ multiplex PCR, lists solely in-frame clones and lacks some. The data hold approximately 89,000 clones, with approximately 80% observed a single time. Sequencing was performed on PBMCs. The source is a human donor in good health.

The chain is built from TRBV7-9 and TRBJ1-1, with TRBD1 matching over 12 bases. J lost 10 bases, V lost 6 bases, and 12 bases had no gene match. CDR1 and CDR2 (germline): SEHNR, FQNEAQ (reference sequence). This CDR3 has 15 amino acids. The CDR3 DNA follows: TGTGCCAGCAGGCGGGGACAGGGGGCTACCCCCCGAGCTTTCTTT. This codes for CASRRGQGATPRAFF. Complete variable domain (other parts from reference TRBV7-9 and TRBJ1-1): DTGVSQNPRHKITKRGQNVTFRCDPISEHNRLYWYRQTLGQGPEFLTYFQNEAQLEKSRLLSDRFSAERPKGSFSTLEIQRTEQGDSAMYLCASRRGQGATPRAFFGQGTRLTVV.

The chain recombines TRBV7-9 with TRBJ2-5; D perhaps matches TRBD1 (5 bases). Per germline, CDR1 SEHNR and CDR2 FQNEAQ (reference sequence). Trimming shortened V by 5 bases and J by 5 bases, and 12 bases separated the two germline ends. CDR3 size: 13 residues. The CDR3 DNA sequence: TGTGCCAGCAGCAGGGGCAGTCTGGAGACCCAGTACTTC. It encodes CASSRGSLETQYF.

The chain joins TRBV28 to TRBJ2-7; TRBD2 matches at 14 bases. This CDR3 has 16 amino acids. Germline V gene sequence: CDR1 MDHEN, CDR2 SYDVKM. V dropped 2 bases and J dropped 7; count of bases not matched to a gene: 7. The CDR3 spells CASSLHSGTSGREQYF. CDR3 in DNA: TGTGCCAGCAGTTTACATTCCGGGACTAGCGGGAGAGAGCAGTACTTC.

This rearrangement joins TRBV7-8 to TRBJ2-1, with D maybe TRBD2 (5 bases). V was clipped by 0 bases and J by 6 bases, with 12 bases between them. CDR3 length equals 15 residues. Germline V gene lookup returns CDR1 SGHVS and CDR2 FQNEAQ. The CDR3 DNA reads TGTGCCAGCAGCTTAGCGGGAGCGCATCGCAATGAGCAGTTCTTC. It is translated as CASSLAGAHRNEQFF.

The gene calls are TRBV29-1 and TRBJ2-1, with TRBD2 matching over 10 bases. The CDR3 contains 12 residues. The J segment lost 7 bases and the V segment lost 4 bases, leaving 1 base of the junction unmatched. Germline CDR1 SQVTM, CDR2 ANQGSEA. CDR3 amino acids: CSVASGSNEQFF. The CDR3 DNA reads TGCAGCGTTGCTAGCGGGAGTAATGAGCAGTTCTTC.

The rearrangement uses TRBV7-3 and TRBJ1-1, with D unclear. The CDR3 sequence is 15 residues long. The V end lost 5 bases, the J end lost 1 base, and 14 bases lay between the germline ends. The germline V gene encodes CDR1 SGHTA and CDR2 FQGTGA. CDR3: CASSPAATTNTEAFF. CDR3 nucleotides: TGTGCCAGCAGCCCGGCGGCCACCACGAACACTGAAGCTTTCTTT.

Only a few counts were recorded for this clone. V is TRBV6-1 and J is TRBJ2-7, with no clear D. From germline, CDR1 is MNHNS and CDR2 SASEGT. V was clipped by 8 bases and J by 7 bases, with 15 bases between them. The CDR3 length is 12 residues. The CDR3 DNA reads TGTGCCAGCGGCAGGCGTACCACAGAGCAGTACTTC. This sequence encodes CASGRRTTEQYF.

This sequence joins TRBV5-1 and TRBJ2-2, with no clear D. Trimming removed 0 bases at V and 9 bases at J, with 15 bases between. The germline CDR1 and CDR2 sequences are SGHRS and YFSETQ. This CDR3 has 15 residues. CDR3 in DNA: TGCGCCAGCAGCTTGGTGGTGATTAGTGACAGGGAGCTGTTTTTT. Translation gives CASSLVVISDRELFF.

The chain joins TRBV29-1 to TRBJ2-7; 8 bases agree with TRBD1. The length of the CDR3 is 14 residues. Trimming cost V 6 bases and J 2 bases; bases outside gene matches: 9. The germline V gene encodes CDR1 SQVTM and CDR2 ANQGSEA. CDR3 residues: CSVVGGQGPYEQYF. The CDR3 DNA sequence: TGCAGCGTCGTCGGCGGACAGGGACCCTACGAGCAGTACTTC.

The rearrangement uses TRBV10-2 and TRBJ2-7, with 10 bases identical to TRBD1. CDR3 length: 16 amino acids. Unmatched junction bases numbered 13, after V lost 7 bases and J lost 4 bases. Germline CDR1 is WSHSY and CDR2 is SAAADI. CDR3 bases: TGCGCCAGCAACACCCCTCCGGGACAGGGGCAGTACGAGCAGTACTTC. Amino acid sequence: CASNTPPGQGQYEQYF.

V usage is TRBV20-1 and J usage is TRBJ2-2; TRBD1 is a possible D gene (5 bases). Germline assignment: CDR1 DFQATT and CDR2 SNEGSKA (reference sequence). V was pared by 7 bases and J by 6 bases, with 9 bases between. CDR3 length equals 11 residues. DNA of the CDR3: TGCAGTGGCAGGGTGGCCGGGGAGCTGTTTTTT. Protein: CSGRVAGELFF.

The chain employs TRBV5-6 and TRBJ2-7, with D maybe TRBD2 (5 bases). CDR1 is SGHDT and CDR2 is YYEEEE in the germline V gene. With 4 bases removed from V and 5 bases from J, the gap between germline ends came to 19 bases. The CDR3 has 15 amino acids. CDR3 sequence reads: CASSGGTGLGDEQYF. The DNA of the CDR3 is TGTGCCAGCAGCGGAGGAACCGGGCTCGGGGACGAGCAGTACTTC.

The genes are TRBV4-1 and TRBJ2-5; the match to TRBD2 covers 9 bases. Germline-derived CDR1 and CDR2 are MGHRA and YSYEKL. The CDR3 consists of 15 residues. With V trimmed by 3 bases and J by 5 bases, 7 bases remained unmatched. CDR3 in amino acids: CASSQIAGVTETQYF. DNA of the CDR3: TGCGCCAGCAGCCAGATAGCGGGAGTAACGGAGACCCAGTACTTC.

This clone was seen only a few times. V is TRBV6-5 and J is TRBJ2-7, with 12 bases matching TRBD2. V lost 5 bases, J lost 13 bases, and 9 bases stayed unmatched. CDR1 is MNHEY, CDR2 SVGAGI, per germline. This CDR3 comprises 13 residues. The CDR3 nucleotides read TGTGCCAGCAGTCCCCTAGCGGGAGGGCTGGACTACTTC. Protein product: CASSPLAGGLDYF.

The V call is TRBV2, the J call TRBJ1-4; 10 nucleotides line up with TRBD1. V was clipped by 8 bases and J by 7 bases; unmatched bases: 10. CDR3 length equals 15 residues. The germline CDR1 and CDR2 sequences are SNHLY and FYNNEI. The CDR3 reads CASYTDRGRGEKLFF. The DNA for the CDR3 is TGTGCCAGCTACACTGACAGGGGGCGCGGTGAAAAACTGTTTTTT.

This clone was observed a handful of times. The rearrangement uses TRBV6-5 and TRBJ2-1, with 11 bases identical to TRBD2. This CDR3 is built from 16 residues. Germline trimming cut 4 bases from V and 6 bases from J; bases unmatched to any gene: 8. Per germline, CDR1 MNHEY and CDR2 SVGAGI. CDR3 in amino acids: CASSFSSGRYPNEQFF. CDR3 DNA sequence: TGTGCCAGCAGTTTCTCTAGCGGGAGGTACCCCAATGAGCAGTTCTTC.

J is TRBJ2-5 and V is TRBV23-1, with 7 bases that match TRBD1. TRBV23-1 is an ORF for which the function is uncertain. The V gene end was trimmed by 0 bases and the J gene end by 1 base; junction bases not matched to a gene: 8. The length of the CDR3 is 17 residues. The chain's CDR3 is CASSQSPGTALQETQYF. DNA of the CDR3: TGCGCCAGCAGTCAATCCCCAGGGACAGCTCTCCAAGAGACCCAGTACTTC.

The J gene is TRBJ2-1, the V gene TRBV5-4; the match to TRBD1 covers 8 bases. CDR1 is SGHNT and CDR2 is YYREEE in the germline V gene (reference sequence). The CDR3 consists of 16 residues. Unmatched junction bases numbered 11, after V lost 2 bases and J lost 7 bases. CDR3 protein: CASSLGGQGVKNEQFF. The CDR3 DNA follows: TGTGCCAGCAGCTTAGGAGGACAGGGTGTGAAGAATGAGCAGTTCTTC.

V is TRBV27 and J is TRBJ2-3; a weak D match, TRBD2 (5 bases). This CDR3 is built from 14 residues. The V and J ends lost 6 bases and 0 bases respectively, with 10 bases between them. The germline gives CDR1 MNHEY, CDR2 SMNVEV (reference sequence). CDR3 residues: CASSLGMSTDTQYF. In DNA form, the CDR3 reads TGTGCCAGCAGCCTCGGGATGAGCACAGATACGCAGTATTTT.

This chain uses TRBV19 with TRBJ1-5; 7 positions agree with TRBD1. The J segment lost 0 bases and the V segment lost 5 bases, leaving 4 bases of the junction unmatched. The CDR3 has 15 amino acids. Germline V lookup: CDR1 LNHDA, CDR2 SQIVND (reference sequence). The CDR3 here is CASSRTGDSNQPQHF. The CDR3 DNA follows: TGTGCCAGTAGTCGGACAGGCGATAGCAATCAGCCCCAGCATTTT.

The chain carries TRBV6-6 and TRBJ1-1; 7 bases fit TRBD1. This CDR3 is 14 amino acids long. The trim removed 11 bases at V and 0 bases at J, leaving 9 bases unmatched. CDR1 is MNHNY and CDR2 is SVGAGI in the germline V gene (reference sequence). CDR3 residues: CAATGTVMNTEAFF. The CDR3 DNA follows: TGTGCCGCCACGGGGACAGTAATGAACACTGAAGCTTTCTTT.

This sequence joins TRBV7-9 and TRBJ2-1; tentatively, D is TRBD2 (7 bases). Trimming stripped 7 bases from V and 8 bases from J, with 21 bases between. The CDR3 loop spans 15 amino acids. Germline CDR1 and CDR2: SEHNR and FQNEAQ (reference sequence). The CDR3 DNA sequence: TGTGCCAGCACCCGGGGGGCGGGGTTTAGGGATGAGCAGTTCTTC. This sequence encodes CASTRGAGFRDEQFF.

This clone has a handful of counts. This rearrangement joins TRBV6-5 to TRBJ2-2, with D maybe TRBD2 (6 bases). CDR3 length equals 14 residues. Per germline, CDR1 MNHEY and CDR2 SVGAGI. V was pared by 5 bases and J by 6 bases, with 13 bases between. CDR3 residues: CASSPRGEAGELFF. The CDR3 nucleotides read TGTGCCAGCAGTCCCCGAGGGGAGGCCGGGGAGCTGTTTTTT.

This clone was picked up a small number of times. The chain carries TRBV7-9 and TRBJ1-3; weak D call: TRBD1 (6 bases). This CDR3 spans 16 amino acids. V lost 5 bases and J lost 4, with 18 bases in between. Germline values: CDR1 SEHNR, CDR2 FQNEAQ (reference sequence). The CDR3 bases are TGTGCCAGCAGCCCCGGGGGGCGGGCCCTCGGAAACACCATATATTTT. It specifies CASSPGGRALGNTIYF.

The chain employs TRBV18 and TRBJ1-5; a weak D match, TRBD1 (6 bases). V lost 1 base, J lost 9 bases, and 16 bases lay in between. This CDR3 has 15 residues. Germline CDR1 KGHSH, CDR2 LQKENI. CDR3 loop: CASSPRQASDGPQHF. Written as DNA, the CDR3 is TGTGCCAGCTCACCACGACAGGCCTCGGACGGGCCCCAGCATTTT. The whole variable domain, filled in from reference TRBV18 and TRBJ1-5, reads NAGVMQNPRHLVRRRGQEARLRCSPMKGHSHVYWYRQLPEEGLKFMVYLQKENIIDESGMPKERFSAEFPKEGPSILRIQQVVRGDSAAYFCASSPRQASDGPQHFGDGTRLSIL.

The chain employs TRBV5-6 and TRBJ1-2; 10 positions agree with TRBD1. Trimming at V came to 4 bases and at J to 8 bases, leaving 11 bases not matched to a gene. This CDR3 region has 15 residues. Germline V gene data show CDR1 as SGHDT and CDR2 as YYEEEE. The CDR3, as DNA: TGTGCCAGCAGCACGACAGGGGGCACTTCGTTGGGCTACACCTTC. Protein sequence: CASSTTGGTSLGYTF.

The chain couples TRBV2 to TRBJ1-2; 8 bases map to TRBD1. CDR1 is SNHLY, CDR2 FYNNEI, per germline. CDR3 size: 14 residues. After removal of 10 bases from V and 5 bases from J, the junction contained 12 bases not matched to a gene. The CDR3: CANLRTGYGYGYTF. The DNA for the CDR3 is TGTGCCAATCTAAGGACAGGGTACGGGTATGGCTACACCTTC. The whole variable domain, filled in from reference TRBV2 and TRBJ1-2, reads EPEVTQTPSHQVTQMGQEVILRCVPISNHLYFYWYRQILGQKVEFLVSFYNNEISEKSEIFDDQFSVERPDGSNFTLKIRSTKLEDSAMYFCANLRTGYGYGYTFGSGTRLTVV.

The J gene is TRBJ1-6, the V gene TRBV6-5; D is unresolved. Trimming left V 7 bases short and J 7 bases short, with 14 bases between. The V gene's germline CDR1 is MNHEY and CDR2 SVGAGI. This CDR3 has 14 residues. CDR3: CASTGGEFNSPLHF. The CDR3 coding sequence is TGTGCCAGCACAGGCGGGGAATTCAATTCACCCCTCCACTTT.

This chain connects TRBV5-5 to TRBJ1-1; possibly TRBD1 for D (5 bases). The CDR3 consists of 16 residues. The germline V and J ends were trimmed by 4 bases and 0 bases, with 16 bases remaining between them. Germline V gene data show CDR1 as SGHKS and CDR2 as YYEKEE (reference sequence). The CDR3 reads CASSLRTLNLNTEAFF. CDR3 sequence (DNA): TGTGCCAGCAGCCTAAGGACACTAAACTTGAACACTGAAGCTTTCTTT.

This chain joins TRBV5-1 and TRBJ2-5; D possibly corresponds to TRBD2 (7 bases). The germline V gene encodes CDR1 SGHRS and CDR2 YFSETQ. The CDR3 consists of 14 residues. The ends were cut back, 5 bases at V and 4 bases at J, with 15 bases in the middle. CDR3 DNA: TGCGCCAGCAGGCTGTCGGGGGGCGGAGAGACCCAGTACTTC. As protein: CASRLSGGGETQYF.